This entry concerns a single T cell receptor (beta chain). Germline V lookup: CDR1 SEHNR, CDR2 FQNEAQ (reference sequence). With 5 bases clipped from V and 4 bases from J, the junction kept 7 bases outside the gene matches. This CDR3 has 15 residues. The sample belongs to a study of blood T cell repertoires in COVID-19. Turning to the study itself: There were acute and convalescent COVID-19 samples, and they came from the United States, Italy and Spain. PBMCs, B-cell-depleted T cells, or T cells were the source of the cDNA or gDNA that made up the material.

Authors' data handling: Using reference gene primer amplification, nucleated cell counts were estimated. The table came from immunoSEQ multiplex PCR; TCRdb's copy has only in-frame clones and leaves some out. Clone size and the V and J calls come from that table; the DNA yielded D and trimming. The sample gives fewer than 350,000 clones, 65% to 90% of which show up once; roughly 13% is in the top ten. Patients of the Seattle cohort, enrolled during active infection, were followed longitudinally. The sequenced material came from peripheral blood. The V gene is TRBV7-9, the J gene TRBJ1-3; 8 bases agree with TRBD1. This sequence originates from a woman in her 70s with COVID-19, enrolled during active disease. CDR3 nucleotides: TGTGCCAGCAGCCGACAGGGGTTCGGCGGAAACACCATATATTTT. It translates to CASSRQGFGGNTIYF.